Shown below are 10 T cell receptor beta chains from a single sample sequenced in a study of blood T cell repertoires in COVID-19. Only in-frame clones appear in the TCRdb table, and some are missing; sequencing was by immunoSEQ multiplex PCR. The sample contains around 170,000 clones, roughly 80% of which appear only once. Source material: peripheral blood. These receptors were obtained from a man in his thirties or forties with active or convalescent COVID-19.

The rearrangement links TRBV28 to TRBJ2-7; 8 bases fit TRBD1. V shed 4 bases and J 7 bases; nucleotides not matched to a gene: 15. The CDR3 is 16 residues long. The germline V gene has CDR1 MDHEN and CDR2 SYDVKM. CDR3 amino acids: CASSSSGGAIFREQYV. The CDR3 DNA reads as TGTGCCAGCAGTTCATCAGGGGGCGCGATTTTTAGGGAGCAGTACGTC.

The rearrangement links TRBV24-1 to TRBJ1-2; D gene unclear. The germline V gene encodes CDR1 KGHDR and CDR2 SFDVKD. The CDR3 spans 16 residues. Trimming removed 4 bases at V and 5 bases at J, with 19 bases between. CDR3 protein: CATSDPSVGEAYGYTF. CDR3 sequence (DNA): TGTGCCACCAGTGACCCCTCAGTTGGCGAGGCGTATGGCTACACCTTC.

The chain carries TRBV4-3 and TRBJ2-1; maybe TRBD2 (6 bases). Deletions cut 4 bases from V and 7 bases from J, with 20 bases between. Germline loops: CDR1 LGHNA, CDR2 YSLEER. The CDR3 loop spans 16 amino acids. In nucleotides, the CDR3 is TGCGCCAGCAGCCGAACCCTAGCGATGGGTAATAATGAGCAGTTCTTC. It is translated as CASSRTLAMGNNEQFF.

The chain uses TRBV5-1 and TRBJ1-1; a weak D match, TRBD1 (5 bases). Germline V gene sequence: CDR1 SGHRS, CDR2 YFSETQ. The CDR3 covers 13 residues. Trimming shortened V by 0 bases and J by 4 bases, and 7 bases separated the two germline ends. This chain's CDR3 is CASSLGQRTEAFF. The DNA of the CDR3 is TGCGCCAGCAGCTTGGGACAGCGCACTGAAGCTTTCTTT.

The chain joins TRBV5-1 to TRBJ2-3, with 11 bases aligning to TRBD1. Per the germline V gene, CDR1 is SGHRS and CDR2 is YFSETQ. The CDR3 contains 16 residues. The V segment lost 4 bases and the J segment 0 bases; nucleotides outside the gene matches: 4. The CDR3 DNA reads TGCGCCAGCAGCAAAGGACAGGGGGCTAGCACAGATACGCAGTATTTT. Translation: CASSKGQGASTDTQYF.

The V gene is TRBV7-8, the J gene TRBJ2-7, with 9 nucleotides matching TRBD1. CDR1 is SGHVS, CDR2 FQNEAQ, per germline. Losses at the gene ends were 5 bases for V and 0 bases for J; bases not matched to a gene: 2. This CDR3 has 14 amino acids. The CDR3 region is CASSPQGASYEQYV. As DNA, the CDR3 is TGTGCCAGCAGCCCACAGGGGGCCTCCTACGAGCAGTACGTC.

This clone was picked up one time. This rearrangement joins TRBV15 to TRBJ1-2, with D possibly TRBD1 on 5 matching bases. Trimming took off 0 bases at V and 4 bases at J, with 15 bases between the two ends. CDR1 and CDR2 (germline): LNHNV, YYDKDF (reference sequence). The length of the CDR3 is 16 residues. The CDR3 sequence is CATSRDLSGSGYGYTF. Here the CDR3 DNA reads TGTGCCACCAGCAGAGATCTCTCAGGGTCGGGCTATGGCTACACCTTC.

V gene TRBV11-3 combines with J gene TRBJ2-1; possible D gene TRBD2, 5 bases. Between the trimmed V and J ends, which lost 1 base and 8 bases, there was a span of 6 bases. This CDR3 comprises 12 residues. Germline lookup yields CDR1 SGHNT and CDR2 YENEEA. The CDR3 sequence: CASSLARDEQFF. DNA of the CDR3: TGTGCCAGCAGCTTAGCGAGGGATGAGCAGTTCTTC.

The CDR3 here is CASSQTSGGADTQYF. The CDR3 DNA is TGTGCCAGCAGCCAAACTAGCGGGGGGGCAGATACGCAGTATTTT. The chain combines TRBV3-1 (or the pseudogene TRBV3-2) with TRBJ2-3, with 13 bases matching TRBD2. The V and J ends lost 2 bases and 4 bases, in that order; junction bases with no gene match: 0. Germline V CDR1 and CDR2: LGHDT, YNNKEL (reference sequence). This CDR3 has 15 amino acids.

The rearrangement links TRBV7-2 to TRBJ1-3; D possibly corresponds to TRBD1 (6 bases). The V end was cut by 4 bases, the J end by 4 bases, with 20 bases between. Germline values: CDR1 SGHTA, CDR2 FQGNSA. The CDR3 has 17 amino acids. In nucleotides, the CDR3 is TGTGCCAGCAGCTCCAAGGACAGCGTCCCTGTCGGAAACACCATATATTTT. Translation: CASSSKDSVPVGNTIYF. The variable domain in full, with the rest retrieved from reference TRBV7-2 and TRBJ1-3, is GAGVSQSPSNKVTEKGKDVELRCDPISGHTALYWYRQSLGQGLEFLIYFQGNSAPDKSGLPSDRFSAERTGGSVSTLTIQRTQQEDSAVYLCASSSKDSVPVGNTIYFGEGSWLTVV.